This T cell receptor (beta chain) was captured by sequencing in a study of human T cells and chemical hapten exposure. Findings and limits, study-wide: Unchanged with DPC sensitization were TCRs above 1 in 1000 frequency.

This CDR3 region has 11 residues. CDR1 ENHRY and CDR2 SYGVKD come from the germline V gene. The V and J ends lost 10 bases and 4 bases respectively, with 10 bases between them. This clonotype was detected many times. The target antigen is unknown. What the library attached to individual cDNA molecules were unique molecular identifiers. Original analysis: TCRs per sample had a median of 95,638 and ranged from about 23,224 to 700,000. One entry per CDR3 protein results from TCRdb running MiXCR on the reads. TCRdb's processing, not the authors', yielded these V and J calls. The data contain about 120,000 distinct CDR3 sequences, about 8.9% of them singletons. Unfractionated whole blood was the source from which total RNA was extracted.

This clonotype originated in a human donor in good health. Some clones in this sample may be carry-over from other donors' samples. The J gene is TRBJ1-2, the V gene TRBV10-3; D call uncertain. Material for sequencing was whole blood. CDR3 DNA: TGTGCCACACTAAGCCGCTATGGCTACACCTTC. Translation: CATLSRYGYTF.